What follows are 22 T cell receptor beta chains derived from one specimen sequenced in a study of response to subunit inactivated influenza vaccine. TCRdb independently ran MiXCR on the RT-PCR reads; one entry per CDR3 protein. The sample has more than 450,000 distinct CDR3 sequences; approximately 7.7% are singletons. The starting material was PBMCs from blood, obtained around 25 months after vaccination. Receptor source: a man between 50 and 70 years old who received an inactivated influenza vaccine.

This clonotype was counted many times. J is TRBJ2-5 and V is TRBV20-1; the D call may be TRBD1 or TRBD2 (5 bases each). This CDR3 contains 13 residues. Trimming shortened V by 5 bases and J by 4 bases, and 14 bases separated the two germline ends. Germline values: CDR1 DFQATT, CDR2 SNEGSKA (reference sequence). DNA for the CDR3: TGCAGTGCTCACGGGGCAAGGGGAGAGACCCAGTACTTC. Translated: CSAHGARGETQYF.

J is TRBJ2-5 and V is TRBV10-3, with TRBD2 matching over 7 bases. Losses at the gene ends were 5 bases for V and 2 bases for J; bases not matched to a gene: 17. Germline CDR1 and CDR2: ENHRY and SYGVKD. This CDR3 is built from 18 residues. The CDR3 nucleotides are TGTGCCATCAGTCAACCGGGGGGAGCGCGTGGAAGTCAAGAGACCCAGTACTTC. Amino acid sequence: CAISQPGGARGSQETQYF.

V gene TRBV28 combines with J gene TRBJ2-1; TRBD2 matches 10 bases. Looked up from germline, CDR1 is MDHEN and CDR2 is SYDVKM. This CDR3 has 15 amino acids. The trim removed 6 bases at V and 8 bases at J, leaving 10 bases unmatched. This CDR3 reads CASSLTSGNYHEQFF. In nucleotides, the CDR3 is TGTGCCAGCAGCCTAACTAGCGGGAACTATCATGAGCAGTTCTTC.

This clonotype has only a few counts. V and J are TRBV20-1 and TRBJ1-1; D gene unclear. Trimming took 2 bases from V and 1 from J, leaving 5 bases between them. The CDR3 runs 12 residues. Germline V gene data show CDR1 as DFQATT and CDR2 as SNEGSKA (reference sequence). CDR3 protein: CSARRQNTEAFF. CDR3 in DNA: TGCAGTGCTAGACGGCAGAACACTGAAGCTTTCTTT.

J is TRBJ1-2 and V is TRBV20-1; D is unclear. This CDR3 is built from 12 residues. CDR1 DFQATT and CDR2 SNEGSKA come from the germline V gene (reference sequence). The DNA for the CDR3 is TGCGCTCCAGTTGGGGTCAACTATGGCTACACCTTC. This gives the protein CAPVGVNYGYTF.

In its sample, this clonotype was seen a few times. The genes are TRBV4-2 and TRBJ2-1, with D uncertain. Germline V gene data show CDR1 as LGHNA and CDR2 as YNFKEQ. The CDR3 is 13 residues long. The V end lost 2 bases, the J end lost 4 bases, and 6 bases lay between the germline ends. The CDR3 DNA follows: TGTGCCAGCAGCCAATGGCTTTACAATGAGCAGTTCTTC. This sequence encodes CASSQWLYNEQFF.

This clonotype was observed at least ten times. V usage is TRBV23-1 and J usage is TRBJ2-6; D is undetermined. TRBV23-1 is assigned to the ORF class and has an uncertain function. Trimming took 10 bases from V and 0 from J, leaving 10 bases between them. This CDR3 region has 14 residues. The CDR3 sequence: CANYSLSGANVLTF. CDR3 nucleotides: TGCGCCAACTACAGCCTCTCTGGGGCCAACGTCCTGACTTTC.

This clonotype was found many times. The V and J genes are TRBV12-5 and TRBJ1-1; D is unclear. Germline lookup yields CDR1 LGHNT and CDR2 FRNRAP. V was pared by 0 bases and J by 7 bases, with 18 bases between. The CDR3 has 16 residues. DNA for the CDR3: TGTGCTAGTGGTTTGGTATTGGGGTCTACGGATGGTGAAGCTTTCTTT. It specifies CASGLVLGSTDGEAFF.

V is TRBV23-1 and J is TRBJ2-3; maybe TRBD1 (5 bases). TRBV23-1 qualifies as an ORF whose function is uncertain. Trimming left V 3 bases short and J 4 bases short, with 17 bases between. This CDR3 comprises 16 residues. CDR3 DNA sequence: TGCGCCAGCAGTCACCCAGGACATACCCCGCCAGATACGCAGTATTTT. The encoded protein is CASSHPGHTPPDTQYF.

This chain joins TRBV5-6 and TRBJ2-7; 8 bases line up with TRBD1. V lost 4 bases, J lost 7 bases, and 10 bases stayed unmatched. The germline gives CDR1 SGHDT, CDR2 YYEEEE. This CDR3 is 14 amino acids long. In nucleotides, the CDR3 is TGTGCCAGCAGCCCCGAGACAGGGGCTGGAGAGCAGTACTTC. Amino acids: CASSPETGAGEQYF.

The sample holds many counts of this clonotype. CDR3 in amino acids: CASSLGGLYGYTF. The CDR3 DNA sequence: TGTGCCAGCAGCTTAGGGGGACTCTATGGCTACACCTTC. The chain links TRBV11-2 to TRBJ1-2, with D perhaps matching TRBD1 (5 bases). The germline V and J ends were trimmed by 1 base and 4 bases, with 7 bases remaining between them. Germline CDR1 SGHAT, CDR2 FQNNGV. The CDR3 is 13 residues long.

The chain joins TRBV10-3 to TRBJ1-2; D ambiguous. V gave up 4 bases and J gave up 0 bases, with 6 bases separating them. Germline CDR1 and CDR2: ENHRY and SYGVKD. The CDR3 totals 13 residues. The CDR3 spells CAISASPNYGYTF. CDR3 in DNA: TGTGCCATCAGTGCATCCCCTAACTATGGCTACACCTTC.

Here the CDR3 reads CASSLEGRTKYNEQFF. Here the CDR3 DNA reads TGCGCCAGCAGCTTGGAAGGGCGTACTAAATACAATGAGCAGTTCTTC. This sequence joins TRBV5-1 and TRBJ2-1; D gene ambiguous. Germline V CDR1 and CDR2: SGHRS, YFSETQ. The V end lost 0 bases, the J end lost 4 bases, and 14 bases lay between the germline ends. The CDR3 covers 16 residues.

This chain joins TRBV20-1 and TRBJ2-5, with D perhaps matching TRBD2 (5 bases). Looked up from germline, CDR1 is DFQATT and CDR2 is SNEGSKA (reference sequence). The CDR3 has 16 residues. The germline V and J ends were trimmed by 0 bases and 4 bases, with 18 bases remaining between them. This CDR3 is CSAREPGPKGRETQYF. CDR3 sequence (DNA): TGCAGTGCTAGAGAGCCGGGCCCAAAAGGGAGAGAGACCCAGTACTTC.

The chain is built from TRBV4-3 and TRBJ1-1; D is perhaps TRBD1 (6 bases). The CDR3 is 16 amino acids. Germline lookup yields CDR1 LGHNA and CDR2 YSLEER. V lost 0 bases and J lost 5, with 16 bases in between. CDR3: CASSQDRPGEGTEAFF. The CDR3 DNA is TGCGCCAGCAGCCAAGATAGGCCAGGGGAAGGGACTGAAGCTTTCTTT.

J is TRBJ1-1 and V is TRBV6-1; D remains unclear. Germline V gene lookup returns CDR1 MNHNS and CDR2 SASEGT. Trimming removed 7 bases at V and 2 bases at J, with 14 bases between. There are 14 residues in the CDR3. The CDR3 reads CASTLGVVNTEAFF. The DNA of the CDR3 is TGTGCCAGCACCCTCGGAGTAGTAAACACTGAAGCTTTCTTT.

This clonotype was found many times. The chain employs TRBV5-1 and TRBJ2-5; D remains unclear. CDR3 size: 15 residues. Trimming took 2 bases from V and 4 from J, leaving 15 bases between them. CDR1 and CDR2 from the germline V gene are SGHRS and YFSETQ. CDR3 nucleotides: TGCGCCAGCAGCTTCCCGGACGCGACAAGAGAGACCCAGTACTTC. It codes for CASSFPDATRETQYF. The variable domain in full, with the rest retrieved from reference TRBV5-1 and TRBJ2-5, is KAGVTQTPRYLIKTRGQQVTLSCSPISGHRSVSWYQQTPGQGLQFLFEYFSETQRNKGNFPGRFSGRQFSNSRSEMNVSTLELGDSALYLCASSFPDATRETQYFGPGTRLLVL.

This clonotype showed up many times. This chain links TRBV29-1 with TRBJ2-3; 7 bases map to TRBD1. Germline CDR1 reads SQVTM; CDR2 reads ANQGSEA. Trimming cost V 7 bases and J 2 bases; bases outside gene matches: 9. The CDR3 totals 14 residues. The DNA of the CDR3 is TGCAGCGCCGCTAGACAGGGCTCCACAGATACGCAGTATTTT. Amino acid sequence: CSAARQGSTDTQYF.

This clonotype appeared a few times. V is TRBV29-1 and J is TRBJ2-1, with D possibly being TRBD2 (5 bases). This CDR3 has 13 residues. With 4 bases removed from V and 8 bases from J, the gap between germline ends came to 15 bases. The V gene's germline CDR1 is SQVTM and CDR2 ANQGSEA. The CDR3 spells CSVGLALLHEQFF. In nucleotides, the CDR3 is TGCAGCGTTGGCCTAGCTCTCCTCCATGAGCAGTTCTTC.

This clonotype was observed at least ten times. The genes are TRBV28 and TRBJ1-4, with D possibly being TRBD1 (5 bases). This CDR3 is 17 amino acids long. CDR1 and CDR2 (germline): MDHEN, SYDVKM. Trimming took off 4 bases at V and 5 bases at J, with 20 bases between the two ends. The CDR3 loop is CASSSQDDRGYNEKLFF. CDR3 nucleotides: TGTGCCAGCAGTTCGCAGGACGACCGGGGCTACAATGAAAAACTGTTTTTT.

At least ten counts were recorded for this clonotype. This chain connects TRBV27 to TRBJ2-7; perhaps TRBD2 as D (6 bases). CDR3 size: 15 residues. Trimming shortened V by 5 bases and J by 0 bases, and 14 bases separated the two germline ends. From germline, CDR1 is MNHEY and CDR2 SMNVEV (reference sequence). The CDR3 protein is CASSPDSGPSYEQYF. DNA for the CDR3: TGTGCCAGCAGTCCAGATAGCGGACCCTCCTACGAGCAGTACTTC.

The table lists this clonotype with a few counts. This sequence joins TRBV9 and TRBJ2-7; 11 bases fit TRBD1. CDR3 length: 19 residues. V shed 3 bases, J shed 1 base, and the junction held 15 bases outside the gene matches. Germline V gene sequence: CDR1 SGDLS, CDR2 YYNGEE. The CDR3 loop reads CASSATVGSGQGASYEQYF. The CDR3 DNA reads as TGTGCCAGCAGCGCGACGGTAGGGTCCGGACAGGGGGCTTCCTACGAGCAGTACTTC.